The next 19 T cell receptor beta chains were all read from a single sample in a study of shared clonotypes between healthy human individuals. TCRdb's copy holds only in-frame clones and misses some; the assay was immunoSEQ multiplex PCR. The sample includes fewer than 600,000 clones, about 80% of them seen just once. Specimen: PBMCs. Receptors originate from a middle-aged woman in good health. Some clones in this sample may be carry-over from other donors' samples.

The rearrangement uses TRBV4-1 and TRBJ1-4; D unresolved. The CDR3 covers 12 residues. Per germline, CDR1 MGHRA and CDR2 YSYEKL. V lost 3 bases and J 8 bases, leaving 7 bases between the germline ends. DNA for the CDR3: TGCGCCAGCAGCCATCCTTACGAAAAACTGTTTTTT. It encodes CASSHPYEKLFF.

This clone has ten or more counts. The chain recombines TRBV5-6 with TRBJ1-3, with D possibly being TRBD1 (5 bases). The CDR3 runs 14 residues. V was pared by 5 bases and J by 3 bases, with 12 bases between. The germline V gene encodes CDR1 SGHDT and CDR2 YYEEEE. CDR3 coding DNA: TGTGCCAGCAGAACGTGGGGACGTGGAAACACCATATATTTT. Translation gives CASRTWGRGNTIYF.

The V and J genes are TRBV10-2 and TRBJ2-7; D could derive from TRBD1 or TRBD2 (5 bases each). Germline V gene lookup returns CDR1 WSHSY and CDR2 SAAADI. Trimming shortened V by 8 bases and J by 3 bases, and 11 bases separated the two germline ends. The CDR3 runs 12 residues. CDR3 nucleotide sequence: TGCGCCAGCGGGACCGATTACTACGAGCAGTACTTC. This codes for CASGTDYYEQYF.

This chain links TRBV2 with TRBJ2-7, with D perhaps matching TRBD2 (5 bases). Germline CDR1 reads SNHLY; CDR2 reads FYNNEI. V lost 7 bases to trimming and J lost 4 bases, with 11 bases between them. This CDR3 region has 12 residues. The CDR3 coding sequence is TGTGCCAGCATTCTTTTAGCGTACGAGCAGTACTTC. As protein: CASILLAYEQYF.

V is TRBV27 and J is TRBJ2-2; 14 bases align to TRBD2. Germline CDR1 reads MNHEY; CDR2 reads SMNVEV (reference sequence). The CDR3 covers 14 residues. J gave up 8 bases and V 6 bases, and 2 bases lay outside the gene matches. CDR3 amino acids: CASSGLAGGGELFF. The CDR3 region has the DNA TGTGCCAGCAGCGGACTAGCGGGAGGTGGGGAGCTGTTTTTT.

The chain carries TRBV29-1 and TRBJ2-5; tentative D call: TRBD1 (7 bases). V gave up 6 bases and J gave up 3 bases, with 11 bases separating them. The CDR3 is 12 amino acids. Germline CDR1 and CDR2: SQVTM and ANQGSEA. CDR3 bases: TGCAGCGTCCGGGGGACAGAAGAGACCCAGTACTTC. Translating it yields CSVRGTEETQYF.

This sequence joins TRBV11-3 and TRBJ2-2; 14 bases match TRBD2. Germline V lookup: CDR1 SGHNT, CDR2 YENEEA. The trim removed 2 bases at V and 4 bases at J, leaving 9 bases unmatched. The CDR3 extends over 19 amino acids. The CDR3 region has the DNA TGTGCCAGCAGCTTACCCGGGACTAGCGGGAGTTCGGCCACCGGGGAGCTGTTTTTT. Residues: CASSLPGTSGSSATGELFF.

V and J are TRBV18 and TRBJ2-2; TRBD2 is a possible D gene (6 bases). The CDR3 is 14 residues long. The ends were cut back, 2 bases at V and 4 bases at J, with 8 bases in the middle. Germline V gives CDR1 KGHSH, CDR2 LQKENI. Here the CDR3 reads CASSPGRSTGELFF. In nucleotides, the CDR3 is TGTGCCAGCTCACCAGGGAGGTCCACCGGGGAGCTGTTTTTT.

The chain employs TRBV6-1 and TRBJ1-5, with D possibly matching TRBD1 (5 bases). CDR1 and CDR2 (germline): MNHNS, SASEGT. CDR3 length equals 14 residues. Trimming left V 6 bases short and J 2 bases short, with 11 bases between. The chain's CDR3 is CASSSTGGNQPQHF. For the CDR3, the DNA is TGTGCCAGCAGCTCGACGGGGGGCAATCAGCCCCAGCATTTT.

The chain joins TRBV18 to TRBJ2-5, with D uncertain. The CDR3 runs to 16 residues. From germline, CDR1 is KGHSH and CDR2 LQKENI. Trimming pared 6 bases from V and 0 bases from J, leaving 17 bases between. The CDR3 DNA reads TGTGCCAGCTCCCTCAAAGGACGCCTGTACCAAGAGACCCAGTACTTC. Protein: CASSLKGRLYQETQYF.

This clone was seen a single time. The chain employs TRBV27 and TRBJ2-6; tentative D call: TRBD1 (6 bases). The CDR3 has 17 residues. Germline V gives CDR1 MNHEY, CDR2 SMNVEV (reference sequence). The V gene lost 5 bases and the J gene lost 2 bases, with 16 bases spanning the gap. This CDR3 is CASSTLARGPGANVLTF. The CDR3 nucleotides are TGTGCCAGCAGTACCCTAGCCAGGGGACCTGGGGCCAACGTCCTGACTTTC.

The chain recombines TRBV7-6 with TRBJ2-1; no clear D. Germline CDR1 is SGHVS and CDR2 is FNYEAQ. V was trimmed by 5 bases and J by 9 bases, leaving 11 bases between them. The CDR3 totals 12 residues. The CDR3 DNA is TGTGCCAGCAGCCCTGGGTCGCCTGAGCAGTTCTTC. It codes for CASSPGSPEQFF.

This sequence joins TRBV4-2 and TRBJ2-2; D is unresolved. In germline, CDR1 is LGHNA, CDR2 YNFKEQ. CDR3 length equals 14 residues. V lost 2 bases and J 5 bases, leaving 9 bases between the germline ends. CDR3 nucleotides: TGTGCCAGCAGCCAACGGATGGAAACCGGGGAGCTGTTTTTT. This sequence encodes CASSQRMETGELFF.

The J gene is TRBJ2-3, the V gene TRBV30; D may be TRBD1 (6 bases). Germline-derived CDR1 and CDR2 are GTSNPN and SVGIG (reference sequence). The CDR3 has 13 amino acids. Trimming cost V 8 bases and J 1 base, with 13 bases left between them. In nucleotides, the CDR3 is TGTGCCGCAGGGGTTAGCGGCACAGATACGCAGTATTTT. Translating gives CAAGVSGTDTQYF. Variable domain in full (rest from reference TRBV30 and TRBJ2-3): SQTIHQWPATLVQPVGSPLSLECTVEGTSNPNLYWYRQAAGRGLQLLFYSVGIGQISSEVPQNLSASRPQDRQFILSSKKLLLSDSGFYLCAAGVSGTDTQYFGPGTRLTVL.

This clone was seen more than once but under ten times. V is TRBV28 and J is TRBJ1-5, with 10 bases lining up with TRBD1. Per the germline V gene, CDR1 is MDHEN and CDR2 is SYDVKM. V gave up 6 bases and J gave up 7 bases; unmatched junction bases: 3. CDR3 length: 13 residues. DNA for the CDR3: TGTGCCAGCAGAGACAGGGGGCAACAGCCCCAGCATTTT. This sequence encodes CASRDRGQQPQHF.

The rearrangement links TRBV2 to TRBJ2-2, with TRBD2 matching 8 bases. The V segment lost 6 bases and the J segment 3 bases; nucleotides outside the gene matches: 6. CDR1 SNHLY and CDR2 FYNNEI come from the germline V gene. This CDR3 region has 15 residues. The DNA for the CDR3 is TGTGCCAGCAGGCCCGGGACTAGTGACACCGGGGAGCTGTTTTTT. Translation: CASRPGTSDTGELFF.

The V call is TRBV5-1, the J call TRBJ2-7; 10 nucleotides match TRBD2. This CDR3 spans 14 amino acids. Germline CDR1 and CDR2: SGHRS and YFSETQ. Trimming took 4 bases from V and 6 from J; bases not matched to a gene: 7. CDR3 bases: TGCGCCAGCAGCCAAGGACTAGCGGCGGTCGAGCAGTACTTC. Translating it yields CASSQGLAAVEQYF.

The chain combines TRBV18 with TRBJ1-1, with 8 bases identical to TRBD1. Trimming removed 0 bases from V and 4 bases from J; junction bases left unmatched: 1. Germline CDR1 is KGHSH and CDR2 is LQKENI. This CDR3 comprises 14 residues. CDR3 coding DNA: TGTGCCAGCTCACCACCCGGACAGGGCACTGAAGCTTTCTTT. Amino acid sequence: CASSPPGQGTEAFF. Looking up the rest from reference TRBV18 and TRBJ1-1 gives the full variable domain: NAGVMQNPRHLVRRRGQEARLRCSPMKGHSHVYWYRQLPEEGLKFMVYLQKENIIDESGMPKERFSAEFPKEGPSILRIQQVVRGDSAAYFCASSPPGQGTEAFFGQGTRLTVV.

The V and J genes are TRBV18 and TRBJ2-7; no clear D. V lost 7 bases and J lost 0, with 10 bases in between. The CDR3 is 13 residues long. Germline-derived CDR1 and CDR2 are KGHSH and LQKENI. The chain's CDR3 is CASCPSSSYEQYF. DNA for the CDR3: TGTGCCAGCTGCCCCTCCTCCTCCTACGAGCAGTACTTC.